This TCR beta chain originates from a study of T cells in Graves' hyperthyroidism and ophthalmopathy. Overall study: Blood from the periphery was taken at initial diagnosis, before any treatment.

This clonotype was detected ten times or more. RNA transcripts yielded amplified TCR beta CDR3 regions. HTBI primers drove first-round RT-PCR of the TCR CDR3. TCRdb reprocessed the multiplex PCR reads with MiXCR, giving one entry per CDR3 protein. In the table there are about 840,000 distinct CDR3 sequences, around 38% of which are singletons. In germline, CDR1 is SEHNR, CDR2 FQNEAQ (reference sequence). V lost 5 bases and J 12 bases, leaving 4 bases between the germline ends. The CDR3 spans 8 residues. The definition of stable Graves' hyperthyroidism was no ophthalmopathy progression within 18 months. Fresh peripheral blood, 9.5 to 10 ml of it, supplied the PBMCs.

V is TRBV7-9 and J is TRBJ2-5; D gene unclear. This clonotype was sampled from a young man with Graves' hyperthyroidism. Sequences were obtained from blood. This CDR3 is CASSPEYF. The CDR3 nucleotides are TGTGCCAGCAGCCCTGAGTACTTC. The entire variable domain, with the rest obtained from reference TRBV7-9 and TRBJ2-5, is as follows: DTGVSQNPRHKITKRGQNVTFRCDPISEHNRLYWYRQTLGQGPEFLTYFQNEAQLEKSRLLSDRFSAERPKGSFSTLEIQRTEQGDSAMYLCASSPEYFGPGTRLLVL.